The entry that follows covers one T cell receptor beta chain sequence. Original processing methods: Reference gene primer amplification gave nucleated cell count estimates. Profiled with immunoSEQ multiplex PCR; TCRdb holds only in-frame clones, not every one. V, J and clone size reflect that table, while D and trimming were determined from the DNA. The profile shows about 120,000 clones, 70% to 90% of them singletons. The data were taken from a study of blood T cell repertoires in COVID-19. Study-wide background: Acute and convalescent COVID-19 samples came from the United States, Italy and Spain. Nucleic acid was either cDNA or gDNA, and it came from T cells, B-cell-depleted T cells, or PBMCs.

V was shortened by 1 base and J by 4 bases, with 12 bases between the two germline ends. Per germline, CDR1 SGHRS and CDR2 YFSETQ. The CDR3 runs 15 residues. The chain couples TRBV5-1 to TRBJ2-1; TRBD2 might be the D (5 bases). Sequencing was carried out using peripheral blood. This TCR was sampled from a woman in her 50s with acute or convalescent COVID-19. The CDR3 here is CASSLSTGIYNEQFF. CDR3 sequence (DNA): TGCGCCAGCAGCTTGAGCACGGGAATTTACAATGAGCAGTTCTTC.